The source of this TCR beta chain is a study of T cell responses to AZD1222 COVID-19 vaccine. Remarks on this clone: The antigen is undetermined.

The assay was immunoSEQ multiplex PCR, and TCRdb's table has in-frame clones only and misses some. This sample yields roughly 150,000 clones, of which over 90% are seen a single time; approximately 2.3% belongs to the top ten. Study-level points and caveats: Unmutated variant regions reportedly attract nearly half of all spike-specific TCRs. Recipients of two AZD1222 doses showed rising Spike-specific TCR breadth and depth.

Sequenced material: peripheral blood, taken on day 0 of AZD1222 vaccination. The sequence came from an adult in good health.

This CDR3 reads CASSRRQGGGEKLFF. As DNA, the CDR3 is TGTGCCAGTAGTAGGAGACAGGGGGGCGGTGAAAAACTGTTTTTT. The rearrangement links TRBV19 to TRBJ1-4, with TRBD1 matching 9 bases. With 4 bases clipped from V and 7 bases from J, the junction kept 7 bases outside the gene matches. This CDR3 region has 15 residues. Germline V lookup: CDR1 LNHDA, CDR2 SQIVND (reference sequence).